In this sample, the clone carrying this T cell receptor (beta chain) turned up a few times. The antigen is not known. The data originate from a study of T-cell reconstitution after alpha-beta-depleted transplantation in children. Unique molecular identifiers were incorporated during preparation of the TCRbeta library. TCRdb ran MiXCR on the PCR reads and lists one entry per CDR3 protein. The table lists 500,000 to 750,000 distinct CDR3 sequences, 27% of them singletons. The germline gives CDR1 SGHRS, CDR2 YFSETQ. Trimming cost V 2 bases and J 4 bases; bases outside gene matches: 11. The CDR3 consists of 17 residues. Broader study findings: Once a year had passed after transplant, T-cell counts and diversity came mostly from newly produced T cells.

This clonotype originated in a boy under three years old with Wiskott-Aldrich syndrome, due to receive a stem cell transplant. The sample consisted of PBMCs, taken before TCRalphabeta/CD19-depleted stem cell transplant. The J gene is TRBJ2-1, the V gene TRBV5-1; TRBD2 matches 8 bases. In nucleotides, the CDR3 is TGCGCCAGCAGCTTTGGGCTTACCGGGACTAGGTACAATGAGCAGTTCTTC. Translated: CASSFGLTGTRYNEQFF.